Reported below is one TCR beta chain. The clone's antigen remains unknown. Base qualities are not provided; no much larger clone lies one nucleotide away. Libraries were made using 5' RACE. The listed sequencing device is Illumina HiSeq 2000. Template switching introduced a universal primer binding site; the final cDNA contained a unique molecular identifier, enabling accurate counting of TCR cDNA molecules. Specific primers in the conserved constant-segment region were used to synthesize first-strand cDNA for TCR alpha and beta chains. To control for contamination, each cDNA library was double barcoded with a SMART-Mk sample barcode plus Illumina barcodes. TruSeq adapter sequences, together with Illumina sample barcodes, were added in two successive PCR steps. Sequencing of the TCR alpha and beta cDNA libraries was done on the Illumina HiSeq platform using custom primers. The original methods were these. Raw reads were processed with MiGEC to extract unique molecular identifiers, and MiXCR was used to determine CDR3 positions. Recombination models were inferred per individual with the repgenHMM and IGoR tools using an EM algorithm. Shared clonotype analysis was performed with the tcR package in R, normalizing sharing by the product of cloneset sizes. To study raw recombination without the effects of thymic and clonal selection, out-of-frame nonproductive sequences were analyzed. TCRdb took the public reads, trimmed them with fastp at Q25, ran MiXCR for clone calling and kept in-frame beta chains. Each CDR3 protein appears once, grouped with its most common genes and DNA. The authors' filters were not applied to this entry. The sample has hundreds of thousands of distinct CDR3 sequences on record, roughly 8.6% of them singletons. The ten largest clones represent 2% to 2.5% of the sample.

Only healthy Caucasian donors were included. Three pairs of female monozygotic twins, all aged about 18 to 30 years, made up the twin cohort. Miltenyi CD45RO+ enrichment and human naive T-cell isolation kits were used to isolate memory (CD45RO+) and naive T cells from PBMC. The sample originates from a study of identical twins (dated by TCRdb to 2015 to 2016). Regarding the study in general: To test whether fetal clonotypes persist, the study used deep sequencing on TCR alpha and beta repertoires from monozygotic twins, unrelated adults of various ages, and cord blood. To rule out contamination, replicate twin experiments were performed at different times with different library preparation protocols.

The research as a whole found: Compared with coincidental sharing between unrelated individuals, out-of-frame TCR alpha sequences shared between twins showed an excess of sequences with low generation probability. Because the same donors could not be followed over many years, conclusions were based on cross-sectional statistical analysis. Abundant cord blood beta clonotypes had fewer insertions, young adult naive repertoires showed a similar but weaker trend, and memory repertoires showed no such trend. The excess sharing between twins in beta out-of-frame sequences was weaker because fewer shared sequences reduced the signal-to-noise ratio. In monozygotic twins, recombination models systematically underestimated out-of-frame TCR alpha sharing, but the models matched the sharing seen between unrelated individuals. Invariant T cells such as MAIT and iNKT could partly confound zero-insertion analyses, though diverse VJ usage argued against this for most clonotypes.

Based on the germline V gene, the CDR1 and CDR2 sequences are MNHEY and SVGAGI. V lost 5 bases and J lost 6 bases, and the count of bases not matched to a germline gene is 3. There are 12 amino acids in the CDR3, from cysteine to phenylalanine inclusive. Only the CDR3 part of the read is kept: 36 bases, read in frame from the first base. The same data also went into a second study, on yellow fever vaccine responses in identical twins. From that second study: The T cell response to vaccination in identical twins was reported by the authors to appear partly convergent and partly personalized. The study precisely tracked vaccine-responding T cell clones in identical twins.

This receptor was taken from a woman between 18 and 29 years old in good health. The chain is assembled from TRBV6-5 and TRBJ1-2; the central 7 bases match TRBD1. The sequencing input was memory (CD45RO+) T cells sorted from blood. Interpreted using the paper, the cell subset or site label stands for: CD45RO+ enriched T cells. CDR3 sequence: CASSPDRDGYTF. The DNA is as follows: TGTGCCAGCAGTCCCGACAGGGATGGCTACACCTTC.